This TCR beta chain derives from a study of T-cell reconstitution after alpha-beta-depleted transplantation in children. CDR1 DFQATT and CDR2 SNEGSKA come from the germline V gene (reference sequence). The CDR3 is made up of 11 amino acids. The V and J ends lost 6 bases and 7 bases respectively, with 9 bases between them. Findings of the study overall: From newly produced T cells came most of the T-cell counts and diversity one year after transplant. Approximately two months post-transplant, alpha-beta T cells reportedly originated from several hundred expanded graft clones.

This clonotype has at least ten counts. As yet, its antigen is unknown. A library of TCRbeta sequences, prepared with unique molecular identifiers, was generated. TCRdb analysed the PCR reads with MiXCR anew, one entry per CDR3 protein. The sample gives over 150,000 distinct CDR3 sequences, roughly 6.3% of which show up once; 4.5% to 5.5% is in the top ten. The source of this sequence is a girl under three years old with combined immunodeficiency, due to receive a stem cell transplant. This rearrangement joins TRBV20-1 to TRBJ1-4; D uncertain. The sample in question was PBMCs, obtained before TCRalphabeta/CD19-depleted stem cell transplant. CDR3: CSAWRGEKLFF. DNA of the CDR3: TGCAGTGCATGGAGAGGTGAAAAACTGTTTTTT.